The present entry profiles one T cell receptor (beta chain) with its context. As handled by the study authors: Amplification from reference gene primers served as the basis for estimated nucleated cell counts. Method: immunoSEQ multiplex PCR; TCRdb's copy keeps in-frame clones and lacks some. The V and J calls and clone size were taken over from that table, and D and trimming were inferred from the DNA. The sample contains some 170,000 clones, 65% to 90% of which appear only once. The data originate from a study of blood T cell repertoires in COVID-19. On the study more broadly: Sources were T cells, B-cell-depleted T cells, or PBMCs; the material itself was cDNA or gDNA.

V lost 0 bases, J lost 1 base, and 3 bases stayed unmatched. CDR3 length: 15 amino acids. Germline values: CDR1 SGDLS, CDR2 YYNGEE. V usage is TRBV9 and J usage is TRBJ1-1; 7 bases agree with TRBD1. The receptor was isolated from a man in his forties or fifties who had recovered from COVID-19. Specimen: PBMCs or T cells enriched from blood (not recorded which). The CDR3, as DNA: TGTGCCAGCAGCGTAGGGACAGGAGGGAACACTGAAGCTTTCTTT. Translated: CASSVGTGGNTEAFF.